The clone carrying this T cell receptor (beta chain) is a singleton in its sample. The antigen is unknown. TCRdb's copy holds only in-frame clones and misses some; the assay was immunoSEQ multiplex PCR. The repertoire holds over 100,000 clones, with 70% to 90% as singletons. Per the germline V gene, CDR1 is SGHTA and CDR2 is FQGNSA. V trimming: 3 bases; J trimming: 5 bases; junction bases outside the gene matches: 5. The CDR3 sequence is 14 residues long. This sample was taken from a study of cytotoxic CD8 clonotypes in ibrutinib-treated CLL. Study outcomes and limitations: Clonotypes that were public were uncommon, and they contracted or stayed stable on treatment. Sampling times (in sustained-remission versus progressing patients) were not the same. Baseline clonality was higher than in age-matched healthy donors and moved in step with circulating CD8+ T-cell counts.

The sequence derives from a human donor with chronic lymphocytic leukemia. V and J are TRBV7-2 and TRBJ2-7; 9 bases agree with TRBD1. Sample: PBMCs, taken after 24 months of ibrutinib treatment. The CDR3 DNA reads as TGTGCCAGCAGCTTGGGGGACAGGGAAAACGAGCAGTACTTC. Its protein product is CASSLGDRENEQYF.